The text below deals with one T cell receptor (beta chain). Using immunoSEQ multiplex PCR, the repertoire was profiled, and TCRdb retains in-frame clones only, with some absent. The sample contains 150,000 to 200,000 clones, 85% of which appear only once. Looked up from germline, CDR1 is LNHNV and CDR2 is YYDKDF (reference sequence). V was shortened by 4 bases and J by 2 bases, with 9 bases between the two germline ends. This CDR3 has 14 amino acids. This sample was taken from a study of blood T cell repertoires in COVID-19. This sequence originates from a woman aged 45-65 years with COVID-19, enrolled during active disease. Sequenced sample: peripheral blood. The chain couples TRBV15 to TRBJ2-4; weak D call: TRBD1 (5 bases). The CDR3 region has the DNA TGTGCCACCAGCAACGGACATTCCAAAAACATTCAGTACTTC. Translating it yields CATSNGHSKNIQYF.